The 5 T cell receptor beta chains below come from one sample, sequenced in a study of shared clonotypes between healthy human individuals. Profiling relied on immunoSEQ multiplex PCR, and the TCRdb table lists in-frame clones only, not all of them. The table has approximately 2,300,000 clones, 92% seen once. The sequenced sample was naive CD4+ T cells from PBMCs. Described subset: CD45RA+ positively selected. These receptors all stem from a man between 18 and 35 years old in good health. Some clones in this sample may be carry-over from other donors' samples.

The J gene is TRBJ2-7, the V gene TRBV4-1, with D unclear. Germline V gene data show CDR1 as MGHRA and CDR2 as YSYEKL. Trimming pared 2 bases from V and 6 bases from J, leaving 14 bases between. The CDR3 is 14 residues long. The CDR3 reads CASSQNSILSEQYF. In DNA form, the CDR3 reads TGCGCCAGCAGCCAAAATAGCATCTTGAGCGAGCAGTACTTC.

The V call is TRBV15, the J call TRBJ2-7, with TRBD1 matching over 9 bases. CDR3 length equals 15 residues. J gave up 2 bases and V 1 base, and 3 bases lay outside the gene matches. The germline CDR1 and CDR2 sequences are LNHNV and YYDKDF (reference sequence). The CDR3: CATSRVRQGAYEQYF. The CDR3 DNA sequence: TGTGCCACCAGCAGAGTCCGACAGGGGGCCTACGAGCAGTACTTC.

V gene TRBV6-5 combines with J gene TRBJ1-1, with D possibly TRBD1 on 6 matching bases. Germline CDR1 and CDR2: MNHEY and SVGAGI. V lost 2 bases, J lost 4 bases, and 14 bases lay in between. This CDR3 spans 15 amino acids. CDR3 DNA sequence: TGTGCCAGCAGTTACCCACAGGGAGTAGGCACTGAAGCTTTCTTT. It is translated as CASSYPQGVGTEAFF.

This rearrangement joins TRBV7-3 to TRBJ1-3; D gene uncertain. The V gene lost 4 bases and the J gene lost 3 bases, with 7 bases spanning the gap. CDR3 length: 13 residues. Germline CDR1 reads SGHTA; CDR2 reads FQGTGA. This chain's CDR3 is CASSSEFGNTIYF. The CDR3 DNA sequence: TGTGCCAGCAGCTCCGAATTTGGAAACACCATATATTTT.

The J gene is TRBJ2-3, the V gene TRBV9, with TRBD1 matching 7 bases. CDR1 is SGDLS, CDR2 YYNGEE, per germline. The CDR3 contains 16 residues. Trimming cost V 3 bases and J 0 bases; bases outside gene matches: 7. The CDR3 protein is CASSATGNPSTDTQYF. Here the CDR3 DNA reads TGTGCCAGCAGCGCGACAGGGAATCCTAGCACAGATACGCAGTATTTT.